The 10 T cell receptor beta chains below were found in one sample sequenced in a study of human T cells and chemical hapten exposure (dated by TCRdb to the early 2020s). The method behind the library was RACE. The instrument given in TCRdb is NextSeq 500. TCRdb handled the public reads itself, with Q25 trimming in fastp and clone calling in MiXCR, and kept productive beta chains. Rows are unified per CDR3 protein, each entry keeping the most common DNA and genes. This sample comprises 30,000 to 35,000 distinct CDR3 sequences, approximately 5.5% of them detected only once. In total, the top ten clones hold 9.5% to 15% of the sample. The time point tag for this specimen amounts to: healthy volunteer bleed at 6 weeks. Total RNA was extracted from unfractionated whole blood that had been collected in Tempus Blood RNA tubes. Source material: whole blood. These receptors came from a human donor in good health. Some clones in this sample may be carry-over from other donors' samples.

This clonotype appeared many times. The chain employs TRBV2 and TRBJ2-3, with D unclear. CDR1 is SNHLY, CDR2 FYNNEI, per germline. Deletions cut 0 bases from V and 11 bases from J, with 3 bases between. This CDR3 is 10 amino acids long. As DNA, the CDR3 is TGTGCCAGCAGTGAAGCAAGGCAGTATTTT. Translated: CASSEARQYF.

In this sample, this clonotype turned up a few times. This chain links TRBV6-5 with TRBJ2-3, with D tentatively TRBD1 (5 bases). Germline V CDR1 and CDR2: MNHEY, SVGAGI. Trimming cost V 0 bases and J 3 bases, with 10 bases left between them. The CDR3 has 15 residues. CDR3 sequence: CASSYSQDGTDTQYF. CDR3 DNA: TGTGCCAGCAGTTACTCACAGGACGGAACAGATACGCAGTATTTT.

This clonotype was seen at least ten times. The CDR3 DNA reads as TGTGCCAGCAGTTACGGGCAGGGGGGCACTGAAGCTTTCTTT. Translation gives CASSYGQGGTEAFF. The chain employs TRBV6-6 and TRBJ1-1; 7 bases agree with TRBD1. The V gene's germline CDR1 is MNHNY and CDR2 SVGAGI (reference sequence). V was clipped by 2 bases and J by 4 bases; unmatched bases: 4. This CDR3 comprises 14 residues.

In this sample, this clonotype turned up many times. This chain uses TRBV11-2 with TRBJ2-7; no firm D call. Trimming pared 4 bases from V and 0 bases from J, leaving 16 bases between. CDR3 size: 16 residues. In germline, CDR1 is SGHAT, CDR2 FQNNGV. The CDR3 sequence: CASSSQSGPRSYEQYF. CDR3 nucleotide sequence: TGTGCCAGCAGCTCCCAGTCCGGGCCCCGCTCCTACGAGCAGTACTTC.

With respect to this clonotype: This clone may be a read error of a much larger clone one base away. This chain joins TRBV29-1 and TRBJ2-5, with 7 bases fitting TRBD1. This CDR3 is 13 amino acids long. Trimming cost V 6 bases and J 5 bases; bases outside gene matches: 9. Germline assignment: CDR1 SQVTM and CDR2 ANQGSEA. In DNA form, the CDR3 reads TGCAGCGTCATGGCTTTACAGGGGGAGACCCAGTACTTC. Translated, it gives CSVMALQGETQYF.

This clonotype was counted a few times. This chain links TRBV5-1 with TRBJ2-5, with D perhaps TRBD1 (6 bases). Germline V lookup: CDR1 SGHRS, CDR2 YFSETQ. V shed 3 bases and J shed 1 base, with 10 bases lying between them. The CDR3 runs to 14 residues. CDR3 in DNA: TGCGCCAGCAGCTCTGACAGGATCCAAGAGACCCAGTACTTC. Amino acids: CASSSDRIQETQYF.

This clonotype was picked up many times. The chain carries TRBV7-9 and TRBJ2-5, with no clear D. The germline CDR1 and CDR2 sequences are SEHNR and FQNEAQ (reference sequence). V was cut by 1 base and J by 4 bases, with 4 bases left in between. The CDR3 consists of 12 residues. CDR3 loop: CASSLVRETQYF. Written as DNA, the CDR3 is TGTGCCAGCAGCTTAGTTAGAGAGACCCAGTACTTC.

This clonotype was detected ten times or more. This chain connects TRBV3-1 to TRBJ2-7, with TRBD1 matching over 9 bases. From germline, CDR1 is LGHDT and CDR2 YNNKEL (reference sequence). J lost 5 bases, V lost 0 bases, and 5 bases had no gene match. There are 15 residues in the CDR3. Here the CDR3 reads CASSQDPDRGHEQYF. Here the CDR3 DNA reads TGTGCCAGCAGCCAAGATCCGGACAGGGGTCACGAGCAGTACTTC.

This clonotype was seen repeatedly, ten times or more. CDR3 DNA: TGTGCCAGCGATGGGGACCCGAATTCACCCCTCCACTTT. This codes for CASDGDPNSPLHF. J is TRBJ1-6 and V is TRBV6-1; a possible D gene is TRBD1 (5 bases). Trimming pared 8 bases from V and 7 bases from J, leaving 12 bases between. CDR1 and CDR2 from the germline V gene are MNHNS and SASEGT. This CDR3 has 13 residues.

In this sample, this clonotype turned up many times. The chain joins TRBV6-5 to TRBJ1-2; maybe TRBD1 (5 bases). CDR1 is MNHEY and CDR2 is SVGAGI in the germline V gene. V lost 6 bases to trimming and J lost 0 bases, with 11 bases between them. The CDR3 is 14 residues long. CDR3 in amino acids: CASSGTDSNYGYTF. The CDR3 nucleotides are TGTGCCAGCAGCGGGACCGACTCTAACTATGGCTACACCTTC.